This entry describes one TCR beta chain. Its antigen is unknown. These data belong to a study of vaccination and CD4 T cells after COVID-19. Broader study findings: There was no significant change from around 19 to 38 median reactive clonotypes.

Sequencing of DNA taken from cultured CD4+ T cells relied on the Oncomine TCR Beta short-read assay. Genomic DNA from cultured CD4+ T cells was extracted. TCRdb ran MiXCR on the PCR reads and lists one entry per CDR3 protein. Of thousands of distinct CDR3 sequences listed, approximately 30% are singletons. Germline V gene sequence: CDR1 SGHTS, CDR2 YDEGEE. The germline V and J ends were trimmed by 1 base and 2 bases, with 6 bases remaining between them. This CDR3 region has 13 residues. The treatment is: roughly 10-day PBMC culture with coronavirus spike peptide pools or control peptides (ViraFEST assay). It was before the COVID-19 pandemic (2011-2018) that the unexposed donor's CD4+ T cells were collected.

Sample: CD4+ T cells from blood, cultured in vitro. This sequence joins TRBV5-8 and TRBJ2-5; D is possibly TRBD1 (6 bases). The TCR was taken from a human donor in good health. CDR3: CASSLQGQETQYF. The DNA for the CDR3 is TGTGCCAGCAGCTTGCAGGGGCAAGAGACCCAGTACTTC.